This TCR beta chain was captured in a study of read filtering for tumor transcriptome and immune sequencing. For the study at large: DNase treatment preceded whole-transcriptome library preparation. Regarding the study as a whole: IR-seq captured clonotypes deeper and more reliably than RNA-seq.

This clonotype has ten or more counts. Its antigen is not identified. From approximately 430 ng of RNA, a library with molecular barcoded alpha/delta and beta/gamma adaptors was made. From the reads, TCRdb called clonotypes with MiXCR, one entry per CDR3 protein. The sample yields some 80,000 distinct CDR3 sequences, around an eighth seen once. J lost 2 bases, V lost 10 bases, and 17 bases had no gene match. CDR3 length: 17 residues. The germline V gene encodes CDR1 MDHEN and CDR2 SYDVKM. Material: a population of CD138-negative cells sorted from bone marrow. This sequence was found in a donor at least 40 years old with multiple myeloma. The V gene is TRBV28, the J gene TRBJ2-1, with 7 bases lining up with TRBD2. For the CDR3, the DNA is TGTGCCACCCTTTGGGGACGGGAGGAATGGACCTACAATGAGCAGTTCTTC. Protein product: CATLWGREEWTYNEQFF.